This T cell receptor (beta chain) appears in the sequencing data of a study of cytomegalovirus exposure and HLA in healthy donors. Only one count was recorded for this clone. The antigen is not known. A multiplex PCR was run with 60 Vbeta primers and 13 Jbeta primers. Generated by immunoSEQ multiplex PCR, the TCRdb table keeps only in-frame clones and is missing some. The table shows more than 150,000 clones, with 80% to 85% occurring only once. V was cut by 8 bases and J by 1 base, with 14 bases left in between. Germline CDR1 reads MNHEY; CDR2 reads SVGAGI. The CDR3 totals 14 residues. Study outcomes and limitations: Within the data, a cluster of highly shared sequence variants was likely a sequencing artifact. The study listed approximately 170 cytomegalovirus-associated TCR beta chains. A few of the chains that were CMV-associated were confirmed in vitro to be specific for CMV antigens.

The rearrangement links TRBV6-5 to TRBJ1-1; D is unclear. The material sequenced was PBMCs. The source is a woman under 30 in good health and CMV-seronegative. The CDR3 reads CASLSYLGNTEAFF. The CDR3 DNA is TGTGCCAGCCTAAGTTATCTAGGGAACACTGAAGCTTTCTTT.